The entry below gives a single T cell receptor beta chain sequence along with its context. Profiling relied on immunoSEQ multiplex PCR, and the TCRdb table lists in-frame clones only, not all of them. Among 70,000 to 90,000 clones, over 85% were seen once, and the ten largest hold approximately 3%. The CDR3 runs 17 residues. Germline-derived CDR1 and CDR2 are SGHRS and YFSETQ. The V gene end was trimmed by 4 bases and the J gene end by 4 bases; junction bases not matched to a gene: 13. The sample originates from a study of T cell responses to AZD1222 COVID-19 vaccine. The chain combines TRBV5-1 with TRBJ2-1, with TRBD1 identical over 8 bases. The source of this sequence is an adult in good health. The material sequenced was peripheral blood, taken on day 0 of AZD1222 vaccination. CDR3 DNA sequence: TGCGCCAGCAGCGGGCACTCTGGACAGGGACTTTACAATGAGCAGTTCTTC. This encodes CASSGHSGQGLYNEQFF.